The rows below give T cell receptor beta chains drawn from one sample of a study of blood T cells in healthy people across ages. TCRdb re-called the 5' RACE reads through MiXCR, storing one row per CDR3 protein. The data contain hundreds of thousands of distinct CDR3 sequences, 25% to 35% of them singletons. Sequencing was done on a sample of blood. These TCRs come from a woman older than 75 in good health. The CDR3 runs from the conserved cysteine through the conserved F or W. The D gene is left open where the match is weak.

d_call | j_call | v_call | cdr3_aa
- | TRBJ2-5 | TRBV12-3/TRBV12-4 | CASSLDHRAETQYF
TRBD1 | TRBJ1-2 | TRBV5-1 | CASSRKTGHNYGYTF
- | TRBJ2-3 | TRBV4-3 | CASSQGPHGNTDTQYF
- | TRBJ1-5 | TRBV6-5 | CASSSNMISPQHF
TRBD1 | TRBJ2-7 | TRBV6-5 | CASSYSGDRVSYEQYF
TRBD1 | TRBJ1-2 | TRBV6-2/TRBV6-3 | CASKPGQANYGYTF
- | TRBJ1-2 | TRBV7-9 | CASSLIGQFLYTF
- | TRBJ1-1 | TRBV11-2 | CASSLTGFSAFF
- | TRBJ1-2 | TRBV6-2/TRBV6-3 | CASSYSFGLDGYTF
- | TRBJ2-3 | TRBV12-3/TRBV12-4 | CASSLGLPDTQYF
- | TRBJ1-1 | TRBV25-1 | CASSVHSNTEAFF
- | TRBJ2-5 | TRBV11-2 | CASSSVSRQTGSSPAYERYF
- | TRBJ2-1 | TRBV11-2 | CASSLEQGGEQFF
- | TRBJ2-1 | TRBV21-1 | CASSKGKGNEQFF
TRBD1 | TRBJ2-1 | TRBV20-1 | CSAGTGGPSRNEQFF
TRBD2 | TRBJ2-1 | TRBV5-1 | CASSGGSGGAHEQFF
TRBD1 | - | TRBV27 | CASSFRDREPEQYF
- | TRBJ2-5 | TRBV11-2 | CASSLDVRGLGNGQYF
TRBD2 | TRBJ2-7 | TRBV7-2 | CASSSMGLAEGGYEQYF
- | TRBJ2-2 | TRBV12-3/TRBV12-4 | CASSFTKSLNPDGELFF
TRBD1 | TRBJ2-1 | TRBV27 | CASSLQGDKTQFF
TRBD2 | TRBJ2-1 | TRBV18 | CASSPLGLGYEQFF
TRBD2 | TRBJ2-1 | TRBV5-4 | CASSLAGGQVYNEQFF
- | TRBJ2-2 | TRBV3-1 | CASLGGAGELFF
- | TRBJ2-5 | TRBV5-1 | CASSLSFSSWGETQYF
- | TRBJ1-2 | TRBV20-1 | CSARDPQGRHGYTF
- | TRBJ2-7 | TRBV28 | CASTAGGLFEQYF
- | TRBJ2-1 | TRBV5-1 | CASSLEGQAGNEQFF
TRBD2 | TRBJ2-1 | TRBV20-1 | CSARDGDSGVSYNEQFF
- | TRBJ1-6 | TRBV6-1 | CASSDKDPRTSYNSPLHF
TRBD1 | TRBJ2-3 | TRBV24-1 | CATSGPGQGTDTQYF
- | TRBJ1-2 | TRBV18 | CASSITTVPNYGYTF
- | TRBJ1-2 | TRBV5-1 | CASRPQGSLDGYTF
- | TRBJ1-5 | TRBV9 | CASSVGQGNQPQHF
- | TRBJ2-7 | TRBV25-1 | CASSPLGGVPYEQYF
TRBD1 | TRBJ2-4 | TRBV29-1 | CSVTEGGAGKNIQYF
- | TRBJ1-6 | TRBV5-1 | CASSLVGAPLHF
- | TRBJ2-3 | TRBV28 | CASSFLAVGQYF
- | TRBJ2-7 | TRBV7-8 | CASSSDPIDGAEQYF
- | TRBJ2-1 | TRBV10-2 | CASSERGETQFF
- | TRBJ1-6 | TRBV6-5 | CASSYGFNSPLHF
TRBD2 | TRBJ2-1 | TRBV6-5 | CASSGGTSGSHNEQFF
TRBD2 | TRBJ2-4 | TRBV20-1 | CSAPGLAGPKNIQYF
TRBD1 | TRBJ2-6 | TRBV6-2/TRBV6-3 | CASSYRGRRSGANVLTF
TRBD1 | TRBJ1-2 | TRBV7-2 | CASSLSGTDNYGYTF
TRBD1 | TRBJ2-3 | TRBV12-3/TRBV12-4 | CASRLDRGGADTQYF
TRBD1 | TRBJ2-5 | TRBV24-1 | CATSLTGRNAQYF
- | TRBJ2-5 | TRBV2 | CASSEATSPGAQYF
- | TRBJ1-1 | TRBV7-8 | CASSLDRHLTYTEAFF
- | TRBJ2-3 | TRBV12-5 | CASGSGTTTDTQYF
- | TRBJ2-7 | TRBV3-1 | CASSQSLSAEGRYF
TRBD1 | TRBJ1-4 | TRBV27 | CASSGGGAGEKLFF